These 24 T cell receptor beta chains were all obtained from the same sample, sequenced in a study of technical replicates of blood from several donors. The assay was immunoSEQ multiplex PCR, and TCRdb's table has in-frame clones only and misses some. Counted here are 75,000 to 95,000 clones, around nine tenths occurring once; the ten biggest clones make up 0.27%. Sample: T cells isolated from PBMCs. The source is a human donor in good health.

This clone was counted once. This chain connects TRBV4-1 to TRBJ2-3; perhaps TRBD1 as D (5 bases). V dropped 0 bases and J dropped 3 bases, with 19 bases sitting between them. CDR3 length: 18 residues. Germline CDR1 and CDR2: MGHRA and YSYEKL. The CDR3 region is CASSQDLSSPAGTDTQYF. The CDR3 DNA follows: TGCGCCAGCAGCCAAGATTTATCGTCCCCGGCAGGGACAGATACGCAGTATTTT.

This chain links TRBV2 with TRBJ1-2, with 8 bases aligning to TRBD1. Germline loops: CDR1 SNHLY, CDR2 FYNNEI. Germline trimming cut 3 bases from V and 8 bases from J; bases unmatched to any gene: 8. The CDR3 length is 14 residues. CDR3 DNA sequence: TGTGCCAGCAGTGATCGCAGGGGGCGAGAAGGCTACACCTTC. Protein product: CASSDRRGREGYTF.

The chain couples TRBV11-3 to TRBJ1-2, with TRBD1 matching 8 bases. From germline, CDR1 is SGHNT and CDR2 YENEEA. V lost 3 bases, J lost 6 bases, and 9 bases stayed unmatched. The CDR3 is 15 residues long. DNA for the CDR3: TGTGCCAGCAGCTTGGACAAGGGACAGGACGATGGCTACACCTTC. This encodes CASSLDKGQDDGYTF.

CDR3 in amino acids: CAWGGGKLISGNTIYF. The CDR3 DNA reads as TGTGCCTGGGGGGGAGGCAAACTCATATCTGGAAACACCATATATTTT. V gene TRBV30 combines with J gene TRBJ1-3; weak D call: TRBD1 (5 bases). The CDR3 totals 16 residues. The germline V and J ends were trimmed by 5 bases and 1 base, with 18 bases remaining between them. From germline, CDR1 is GTSNPN and CDR2 SVGIG (reference sequence).

The chain carries TRBV19 and TRBJ1-4; D is unclear. The CDR3 has 13 residues. With 5 bases removed from V and 6 bases from J, the gap between germline ends came to 10 bases. Per the germline V gene, CDR1 is LNHDA and CDR2 is SQIVND (reference sequence). The CDR3 nucleotides read TGTGCCAGTAGTTGGGCAGTACATGAAAAACTGTTTTTT. Residues: CASSWAVHEKLFF. Full variable domain (outside the CDR3, taken from reference TRBV19 and TRBJ1-4): DGGITQSPKYLFRKEGQNVTLSCEQNLNHDAMYWYRQDPGQGLRLIYYSQIVNDFQKGDIAEGYSVSREKKESFPLTVTSAQKNPTAFYLCASSWAVHEKLFFGSGTQLSVL.

This chain links TRBV18 with TRBJ2-7; tentatively, D is TRBD1 (6 bases). From germline, CDR1 is KGHSH and CDR2 LQKENI. Trimming removed 0 bases at V and 2 bases at J, with 14 bases between. The CDR3 totals 16 residues. The CDR3 region is CASSPPGSSGAYEQYF. In DNA form, the CDR3 reads TGTGCCAGCTCACCACCGGGCAGCTCAGGGGCCTACGAGCAGTACTTC.

The chain carries TRBV6-5 and TRBJ2-7; weak D call: TRBD1 (5 bases). Trimming removed 5 bases from V and 4 bases from J, with 18 bases in between. Germline CDR1 MNHEY, CDR2 SVGAGI. The CDR3 totals 15 residues. The chain's CDR3 is CASSRTGVGPYEQYF. The CDR3 nucleotides are TGTGCCAGCAGTCGAACAGGTGTAGGTCCTTACGAGCAGTACTTC.

The chain links TRBV5-1 to TRBJ2-3, with D maybe TRBD2 (5 bases). The V end lost 0 bases, the J end lost 10 bases, and 9 bases lay between the germline ends. The CDR3 extends over 12 amino acids. Germline V gives CDR1 SGHRS, CDR2 YFSETQ. This chain's CDR3 is CASSLGKAAQYF. CDR3 bases: TGCGCCAGCAGCTTGGGGAAAGCGGCGCAGTATTTT.

The genes are TRBV7-9 and TRBJ1-2; 12 positions match TRBD1. The CDR3 is 14 residues long. J was trimmed by 8 bases and V by 5 bases; bases with no gene match: 6. Germline CDR1 is SEHNR and CDR2 is FQNEAQ (reference sequence). Here the CDR3 DNA reads TGTGCCAGCAGCCCGGGACAGGGGGCGTTCGGCTACACCTTC. This codes for CASSPGQGAFGYTF.

The V and J genes are TRBV7-8 and TRBJ1-5; TRBD1 agrees at 9 bases. The CDR3 spans 16 residues. Germline V gives CDR1 SGHVS, CDR2 FQNEAQ. The junction had 12 bases not matched to a gene; V was cut back by 5 bases and J by 7 bases. In DNA, the CDR3 is TGTGCCAGCAGCCTACTTCCGGGACAGGGCGGGCAGCCCCAGCATTTT. It specifies CASSLLPGQGGQPQHF.

This chain connects TRBV13 to TRBJ2-6; D ambiguous. Germline lookup yields CDR1 PRHDT and CDR2 FYEKMQ (reference sequence). V lost 3 bases to trimming and J lost 0 bases, with 3 bases between them. The CDR3 spans 14 residues. In nucleotides, the CDR3 is TGTGCCAGCAGCTTCGTCTCTGGGGCCAACGTCCTGACTTTC. Protein sequence: CASSFVSGANVLTF.

The chain uses TRBV28 and TRBJ2-7; 9 bases are a match to TRBD1. The CDR3 sequence is 15 residues long. J gave up 1 base and V 7 bases, and 8 bases lay outside the gene matches. CDR1 is MDHEN, CDR2 SYDVKM, per germline. CDR3 region: CASIVQGAESYEQYF. The CDR3 DNA follows: TGTGCCAGCATTGTACAGGGGGCCGAATCCTACGAGCAGTACTTC.

The chain recombines TRBV19 with TRBJ2-1; 13 bases are shared with TRBD2. V shed 5 bases and J 1 base; nucleotides not matched to a gene: 5. Germline loops: CDR1 LNHDA, CDR2 SQIVND (reference sequence). The CDR3 consists of 17 residues. The CDR3 DNA is TGTGCCAGTAGTCTTCGGACTAGCGGGGGATCCTACAATGAGCAGTTCTTC. It encodes CASSLRTSGGSYNEQFF.

This chain links TRBV5-1 with TRBJ1-4; D might be TRBD1 (5 bases). CDR3 size: 13 residues. V dropped 4 bases and J dropped 5 bases, with 9 bases sitting between them. CDR1 is SGHRS, CDR2 YFSETQ, per germline. The DNA for the CDR3 is TGCGCCAGCAGCCGGGGGTCGAATGAAAAACTGTTTTTT. It is translated as CASSRGSNEKLFF.

The chain links TRBV10-1 to TRBJ2-1; 13 bases line up with TRBD2. The CDR3 loop spans 19 amino acids. The V and J ends lost 5 bases and 5 bases, in that order; junction bases with no gene match: 15. Germline V gene sequence: CDR1 WNHNN, CDR2 SYGVQD (reference sequence). CDR3 nucleotides: TGCGCCAGCAGTTTAAGGCTTGGGGTGACTAGCGGGAGGAACAATGAGCAGTTCTTC. It specifies CASSLRLGVTSGRNNEQFF.

A word on this clone: The junction departs from germline at one end; a sequencing error may be responsible. J is TRBJ1-1 and V is TRBV5-1; D gene ambiguous. Per germline, CDR1 SGHRS and CDR2 YFSETQ. The CDR3 consists of 13 residues. The CDR3 here is CASSLFPPKEKLF. The CDR3 DNA follows: TGCGCCAGCAGCTTGTTTCCGCCTAAGGAGAAGCTCTTT.

This sequence joins TRBV27 and TRBJ2-7; no definite D call. The CDR3 has 12 amino acids. Trimming shortened V by 4 bases and J by 0 bases, and 4 bases separated the two germline ends. Germline CDR1 is MNHEY and CDR2 is SMNVEV (reference sequence). Here the CDR3 reads CASSSSSYEQYF. The CDR3 nucleotides read TGTGCCAGCAGTTCGAGCTCCTACGAGCAGTACTTC.

This clone was observed once. V and J are TRBV5-4 and TRBJ1-2; D is perhaps TRBD1 (5 bases). There are 14 residues in the CDR3. V dropped 4 bases and J dropped 3 bases, with 13 bases sitting between them. Germline V gene lookup returns CDR1 SGHNT and CDR2 YYREEE (reference sequence). The CDR3 region has the DNA TGTGCCAGCAGCCATGAACAGGCTTACTATGGCTACACCTTC. It specifies CASSHEQAYYGYTF.

The rearrangement uses TRBV28 and TRBJ2-3; 11 positions match TRBD2. V lost 6 bases to trimming and J lost 5 bases; unmatched junction nucleotides: 10. Germline V CDR1 and CDR2: MDHEN, SYDVKM. The CDR3 has 16 amino acids. The CDR3 DNA is TGTGCCAGCAGACACGGACTAGCGGGTCATCAAGATACGCAGTATTTT. As protein: CASRHGLAGHQDTQYF.

The rearrangement links TRBV15 to TRBJ2-7; 9 nucleotides agree with TRBD2. There are 17 residues in the CDR3. Germline CDR1 is LNHNV and CDR2 is YYDKDF (reference sequence). Trimming removed 0 bases from V and 5 bases from J; junction bases left unmatched: 11. The CDR3 here is CATSRDGREGVRDEQYF. CDR3 bases: TGTGCCACCAGCAGAGATGGGCGGGAGGGAGTCAGGGACGAGCAGTACTTC.

The chain combines TRBV30 with TRBJ1-6; D possibly corresponds to TRBD1 (6 bases). In germline, CDR1 is GTSNPN, CDR2 SVGIG (reference sequence). There are 13 residues in the CDR3. V was pared by 2 bases and J by 13 bases, with 15 bases between. The CDR3 protein is CAWSTTGRMPLHF. The CDR3 DNA is TGTGCCTGGAGTACAACAGGGCGTATGCCCCTCCACTTT.

The CDR3 region has the DNA TGTGCCAGCAGTTTTGCAGGCTACGAGCAGTACTTC. Amino acids: CASSFAGYEQYF. The chain joins TRBV6-6 to TRBJ2-7; no definite D call. In germline, CDR1 is MNHNY, CDR2 SVGAGI (reference sequence). The CDR3 spans 12 residues. V gave up 4 bases and J gave up 3 bases, with 7 bases separating them.

J is TRBJ1-1 and V is TRBV6-6; no reliable D call. Germline values: CDR1 MNHNY, CDR2 SVGAGI (reference sequence). The CDR3 extends over 11 amino acids. Trimming removed 2 bases from V and 7 bases from J, with 5 bases in between. DNA for the CDR3: TGTGCCAGCAGTTACCGGGTTGAAGCTTTCTTT. Translating gives CASSYRVEAFF.

CDR3 coding DNA: TGTGCCAGCAGCTCCCTCCAGGACACCGGGGAGCTGTTTTTT. Translation gives CASSSLQDTGELFF. The V gene is TRBV11-3, the J gene TRBJ2-2; D is uncertain. CDR3 length: 14 amino acids. Germline values: CDR1 SGHNT, CDR2 YENEEA. The V gene lost 4 bases and the J gene lost 3 bases, with 9 bases spanning the gap.